The 24 T cell receptor beta chains listed next were all sequenced from one sample in a study of blood T cell repertoires in COVID-19. The repertoire was sequenced with immunoSEQ multiplex PCR; TCRdb's copy has only in-frame clones and lacks some. The data contain roughly 98,000 clones, 82% of them seen just once; the ten biggest clones take up about 11%. The material sequenced was peripheral blood. The receptors were sampled from a man aged 70-80 years with active or convalescent COVID-19.

This clone has just one count. The rearrangement uses TRBV5-4 and TRBJ1-6; 10 positions agree with TRBD1. This CDR3 contains 16 residues. V dropped 4 bases and J dropped 9; count of bases not matched to a gene: 10. Germline CDR1 reads SGHNT; CDR2 reads YYREEE (reference sequence). This chain's CDR3 is CASSPSGQGSPSPLHF. CDR3 in DNA: TGTGCCAGCAGCCCATCGGGACAGGGGTCACCTTCACCCCTCCACTTT.

As for this clone: One junction end does not reproduce the germline sequence, and a read error may be involved. The CDR3 protein is CASSSVLSGGRIF. The CDR3 region has the DNA TGTGCCAGCAGTTCCGTTTTAAGCGGGGGCAGAATCTTC. This sequence joins TRBV12-3 or TRBV12-4 and TRBJ2-1; 8 bases line up with TRBD2. The CDR3 runs 13 residues.

V is TRBV5-1 and J is TRBJ2-2; D remains unclear. The CDR3 runs 16 residues. Trimming shortened V by 0 bases and J by 0 bases, and 9 bases separated the two germline ends. Germline assignment: CDR1 SGHRS and CDR2 YFSETQ. This chain's CDR3 is CASSLAGRPNTGELFF. The CDR3 bases are TGCGCCAGCAGCTTGGCAGGCAGGCCGAACACCGGGGAGCTGTTTTTT. Together with reference TRBV5-1 and TRBJ2-2, the CDR3 gives the full variable domain: KAGVTQTPRYLIKTRGQQVTLSCSPISGHRSVSWYQQTPGQGLQFLFEYFSETQRNKGNFPGRFSGRQFSNSRSEMNVSTLELGDSALYLCASSLAGRPNTGELFFGEGSRLTVL.

V gene TRBV14 combines with J gene TRBJ1-1; no clear D. CDR1 is SGHDN, CDR2 FVKESK, per germline. The CDR3 has 15 residues. V dropped 0 bases and J dropped 6 bases, with 14 bases sitting between them. CDR3 bases: TGTGCCAGCAGCCAAGATTTTTTGCGGAAATCTGAAGCTTTCTTT. Protein product: CASSQDFLRKSEAFF.

V is TRBV6-6 and J is TRBJ1-1; 9 nucleotides agree with TRBD1. Germline CDR1 MNHNY, CDR2 SVGAGI (reference sequence). V trimming: 5 bases; J trimming: 1 base; junction bases outside the gene matches: 11. The CDR3 extends over 17 amino acids. CDR3 coding DNA: TGTGCCAGCAGTCGCATAGGGGGGACAGGGTCGAACACTGAAGCTTTCTTT. It is translated as CASSRIGGTGSNTEAFF.

The rearrangement joins TRBV9 to TRBJ1-6; the match to TRBD1 covers 7 bases. The CDR3 has 14 amino acids. CDR1 and CDR2 from the germline V gene are SGDLS and YYNGEE. J gave up 7 bases and V 4 bases, and 5 bases lay outside the gene matches. CDR3 DNA sequence: TGTGCCAGCAGCCCCGGACAGGTCAATTCACCCCTCCACTTT. Translating gives CASSPGQVNSPLHF.

The rearrangement links TRBV7-9 to TRBJ1-2; D is perhaps TRBD1 (6 bases). V was pared by 1 base and J by 7 bases, with 16 bases between. CDR3 length: 15 residues. From germline, CDR1 is SEHNR and CDR2 FQNEAQ (reference sequence). The CDR3 sequence is CASSLEHLGHPGYTF. The CDR3 nucleotides read TGTGCCAGCAGCTTAGAGCACTTGGGACACCCTGGCTACACCTTC.

The rearrangement joins TRBV6-5 to TRBJ1-2, with unresolved D. From germline, CDR1 is MNHEY and CDR2 SVGAGI. The CDR3 extends over 14 amino acids. Trimming took 0 bases from V and 1 from J, leaving 6 bases between them. The CDR3 DNA reads as TGTGCCAGCAGTTACTCGTCCCTTAACTATGGCTACACCTTC. Translated, it gives CASSYSSLNYGYTF.

The rearrangement uses TRBV11-2 and TRBJ2-1, with 7 bases aligning to TRBD2. The junction had 9 bases not matched to a gene; V was cut back by 5 bases and J by 2 bases. CDR3 length: 16 residues. Germline V lookup: CDR1 SGHAT, CDR2 FQNNGV. Here the CDR3 reads CASSLLPRGAYNEQFF. The CDR3 coding sequence is TGTGCCAGCAGCCTCCTCCCCCGGGGGGCCTACAATGAGCAGTTCTTC.

CDR3 bases: TGTGCCAGCAGCCTAGGAACCACAGATACGCAGTATTTT. It codes for CASSLGTTDTQYF. This chain links TRBV5-4 with TRBJ2-3; no firm D call. Germline values: CDR1 SGHNT, CDR2 YYREEE (reference sequence). V was cut by 4 bases and J by 2 bases, with 8 bases left in between. The CDR3 is made up of 13 amino acids.

The rearrangement links TRBV7-9 to TRBJ2-3, with TRBD2 as a possible D gene (5 bases). CDR3 length: 14 residues. Germline CDR1 SEHNR, CDR2 FQNEAQ (reference sequence). Trimming stripped 4 bases from V and 1 base from J, with 9 bases between. In nucleotides, the CDR3 is TGTGCCAGCAGCTCACCCGGGGGCACAGATACGCAGTATTTT. This sequence encodes CASSSPGGTDTQYF.

CDR3 protein: CASSLLQGDTEAFF. The CDR3 region has the DNA TGTGCCAGCAGCCTATTACAGGGGGACACTGAAGCTTTCTTT. The J gene is TRBJ1-1, the V gene TRBV11-3; 8 positions match TRBD1. The CDR3 sequence is 14 residues long. V trimming: 5 bases; J trimming: 3 bases; junction bases outside the gene matches: 5. The germline V gene has CDR1 SGHNT and CDR2 YENEEA.

This chain joins TRBV7-2 and TRBJ2-7; D gene uncertain. Germline V gene data show CDR1 as SGHTA and CDR2 as FQGNSA. The CDR3 spans 13 residues. V was shortened by 3 bases and J by 3 bases, with 9 bases between the two germline ends. CDR3: CASSFGLSYEQYF. CDR3 nucleotide sequence: TGTGCCAGCAGCTTTGGGCTGAGCTACGAGCAGTACTTC.

The chain links TRBV4-3 to TRBJ2-3; 7 bases line up with TRBD2. Germline CDR1 and CDR2: LGHNA and YSLEER. The CDR3 totals 14 residues. V lost 0 bases to trimming and J lost 6 bases; unmatched junction nucleotides: 3. The CDR3 DNA reads as TGCGCCAGCAGCCAAGACGGGGGGTCTGATACGCAGTATTTT. It codes for CASSQDGGSDTQYF.

CDR3 loop: CASSTLLRAGANVLTF. The DNA of the CDR3 is TGTGCCAGTAGTACGCTCCTCAGGGCTGGGGCCAACGTCCTGACTTTC. The rearrangement links TRBV19 to TRBJ2-6, with a weak D call TRBD1 (5 bases). CDR3 size: 16 residues. CDR1 LNHDA and CDR2 SQIVND come from the germline V gene (reference sequence). V shed 4 bases and J shed 2 bases, with 12 bases lying between them.

A remark on this clone: The sample contains more than one DNA sequence encoding this CDR3. The chain is built from TRBV19 and TRBJ1-1; TRBD1 is a possible D gene (5 bases). CDR3 length: 14 amino acids. Trimming took off 2 bases at V and 2 bases at J, with 9 bases between the two ends. Germline V CDR1 and CDR2: LNHDA, SQIVND (reference sequence). In DNA, the CDR3 is TGTGCCAGTAGTATAACAGGAGTTAACACTGAAGCTTTCTTT. Amino acid sequence: CASSITGVNTEAFF.

This clone has a single count. The chain is built from TRBV6-6 and TRBJ2-7, with 11 bases fitting TRBD1. The germline V gene encodes CDR1 MNHNY and CDR2 SVGAGI (reference sequence). J was trimmed by 3 bases and V by 5 bases; bases with no gene match: 6. The CDR3 contains 15 residues. The CDR3 nucleotides are TGTGCCAGCAGTGCGCCGGGACAGGGGGACTACGAGCAGTACTTC. Amino acids: CASSAPGQGDYEQYF.

This chain joins TRBV3-1 (or the pseudogene TRBV3-2) and TRBJ2-3; no clear D gene. The V end was cut by 7 bases, the J end by 3 bases, with 26 bases between. The length of the CDR3 is 18 residues. CDR1 and CDR2 from the germline V gene are LGHDT and YNNKEL (reference sequence). CDR3 nucleotide sequence: TGTGCCAGCACCTCCCTGTCCGGAGCGCCAGTCGGGACAGATACGCAGTATTTT. Translation: CASTSLSGAPVGTDTQYF.

The chain is built from TRBV7-9 and TRBJ1-2; 11 bases fit TRBD1. CDR3 length: 15 amino acids. Germline V lookup: CDR1 SEHNR, CDR2 FQNEAQ (reference sequence). Germline trimming cut 6 bases from V and 3 bases from J; bases unmatched to any gene: 6. The CDR3 DNA follows: TGTGCCAGCAGTCTCGGACAGGGGGCATACTATGGCTACACCTTC. Protein product: CASSLGQGAYYGYTF. The entire variable domain, with the rest obtained from reference TRBV7-9 and TRBJ1-2, is as follows: DTGVSQNPRHKITKRGQNVTFRCDPISEHNRLYWYRQTLGQGPEFLTYFQNEAQLEKSRLLSDRFSAERPKGSFSTLEIQRTEQGDSAMYLCASSLGQGAYYGYTFGSGTRLTVV.

The chain combines TRBV5-8 with TRBJ1-4, with D possibly TRBD1 on 6 matching bases. Trimming removed 4 bases at V and 0 bases at J, with 13 bases between. Germline V CDR1 and CDR2: SGHTS, YDEGEE. The CDR3 length is 16 residues. CDR3 in DNA: TGTGCCAGCAGCAAGGGACAAATCACAACTAATGAAAAACTGTTTTTT. It specifies CASSKGQITTNEKLFF.

The CDR3 region has the DNA TGTGCCAGCAGCTTGGGACAACTCGGGCGGGACACTGAAGCTTTCTTT. Protein sequence: CASSLGQLGRDTEAFF. The chain couples TRBV9 to TRBJ1-1, with D tentatively TRBD1 (6 bases). V was trimmed by 4 bases and J by 3 bases, leaving 19 bases between them. The CDR3 consists of 16 residues. The V gene's germline CDR1 is SGDLS and CDR2 YYNGEE.

The chain combines TRBV5-1 with TRBJ2-2, with 13 nucleotides matching TRBD2. J was trimmed by 5 bases and V by 4 bases; bases with no gene match: 2. The CDR3 runs to 15 residues. CDR1 and CDR2 from the germline V gene are SGHRS and YFSETQ. DNA for the CDR3: TGCGCCAGCAGCCCGGGACTAGCGGGGACCGGGGAGCTGTTTTTT. Its protein is CASSPGLAGTGELFF. Full variable domain (outside the CDR3, taken from reference TRBV5-1 and TRBJ2-2): KAGVTQTPRYLIKTRGQQVTLSCSPISGHRSVSWYQQTPGQGLQFLFEYFSETQRNKGNFPGRFSGRQFSNSRSEMNVSTLELGDSALYLCASSPGLAGTGELFFGEGSRLTVL.

Written as DNA, the CDR3 is TGTGCCATCAGTGAGTCTCAGGTCAGCTCCTACGAGCAGTACTTC. Its translation is CAISESQVSSYEQYF. This chain joins TRBV10-3 and TRBJ2-7; no reliable D call. This CDR3 has 15 residues. CDR1 is ENHRY and CDR2 is SYGVKD in the germline V gene. V lost 0 bases and J 0 bases, leaving 9 bases between the germline ends.

The chain recombines TRBV6-1 with TRBJ2-7; 9 nucleotides align to TRBD1. J lost 2 bases, V lost 0 bases, and 5 bases had no gene match. The length of the CDR3 is 16 residues. The germline CDR1 and CDR2 sequences are MNHNS and SASEGT. The CDR3 reads CASSEAFGQGTYEQYF. The DNA for the CDR3 is TGTGCCAGCAGTGAAGCTTTCGGACAGGGGACCTACGAGCAGTACTTC.